The 5 T cell receptor beta chains reported below all come from one sample, sequenced in a study of T cells in localized non-small cell lung cancer. Sequencing was performed with immunoSEQ multiplex PCR; in TCRdb, only in-frame clones are kept and a portion is missing. The sample records some 20,000 clones, roughly nine tenths being singletons. The source material was peripheral blood, sampled before any cancer treatment. Receptor source: a woman aged 35-70 years with stage I lung adenocarcinoma.

This rearrangement joins TRBV9 to TRBJ2-7, with D unresolved. Trimming cost V 4 bases and J 1 base, with 15 bases left between them. This CDR3 is 15 amino acids long. Germline V gene lookup returns CDR1 SGDLS and CDR2 YYNGEE. The DNA of the CDR3 is TGTGCCAGCAGCCCTCATGAGAGACTGTCCTACGAGCAGTACTTC. Amino acids: CASSPHERLSYEQYF.

The chain links TRBV12-5 to TRBJ2-5; 9 bases map to TRBD2. This CDR3 has 14 residues. V lost 3 bases, J lost 5 bases, and 4 bases stayed unmatched. The germline V gene encodes CDR1 LGHNT and CDR2 FRNRAP. The CDR3 DNA reads as TGTGCTAGTGGTTTAAGTACTAGCGGGGAGACCCAGTACTTC. It translates to CASGLSTSGETQYF.

The chain has TRBV6-1 and TRBJ2-2; no firm D call. The CDR3 has 14 residues. Germline CDR1 and CDR2: MNHNS and SASEGT. Trimming cost V 5 bases and J 1 base, with 8 bases left between them. The CDR3 here is CASSTLVNTGELFF. The CDR3 DNA reads as TGTGCCAGCAGTACCCTTGTGAACACCGGGGAGCTGTTTTTT.

This clone is medium-sized. The J gene is TRBJ2-7, the V gene TRBV7-9; tentative D call: TRBD1 (5 bases). CDR3 length equals 16 residues. Trimming stripped 1 base from V and 4 bases from J, with 17 bases between. The germline gives CDR1 SEHNR, CDR2 FQNEAQ (reference sequence). CDR3 DNA: TGTGCCAGCAGCTTAGAGGGGTCTAATCGCCCGTACGAGCAGTACTTC. Translated, it gives CASSLEGSNRPYEQYF.

This rearrangement joins TRBV6-5 to TRBJ1-2, with D uncertain. With 2 bases removed from V and 0 bases from J, the gap between germline ends came to 13 bases. From germline, CDR1 is MNHEY and CDR2 SVGAGI. The length of the CDR3 is 16 residues. DNA of the CDR3: TGTGCCAGCAGTTACCTGGTTCCGGCTACTAACTATGGCTACACCTTC. Translated: CASSYLVPATNYGYTF.